A single sample gave rise to the 21 T cell receptor beta chains below, sequenced in a study of blood T cell repertoires in COVID-19. Some clones are missing from TCRdb's copy, which holds only in-frame ones; the method was immunoSEQ multiplex PCR. The top ten hold around 5.2% of the sample, which has around 100,000 clones, roughly 90% seen once. Sequencing was carried out using peripheral blood. These receptors were taken from a man aged 55 to 70 with COVID-19, enrolled during active disease.

The V call is TRBV27, the J call TRBJ2-2; TRBD2 might be the D (5 bases). The germline gives CDR1 MNHEY, CDR2 SMNVEV (reference sequence). The CDR3 is 14 residues long. Trimming took 2 bases from V and 3 from J, leaving 7 bases between them. DNA of the CDR3: TGTGCCAGCAGTTTAAGGGAGTACACCGGGGAGCTGTTTTTT. It is translated as CASSLREYTGELFF.

The chain couples TRBV13 to TRBJ2-7; possibly TRBD1 for D (7 bases). This CDR3 is built from 15 residues. V was pared by 5 bases and J by 6 bases, with 20 bases between. Germline CDR1 reads PRHDT; CDR2 reads FYEKMQ (reference sequence). CDR3 region: CASSPPGGPFAEQYF. The CDR3 region has the DNA TGTGCCAGCAGCCCTCCAGGGGGGCCCTTTGCCGAGCAGTACTTC.

This rearrangement joins TRBV2 to TRBJ2-7; 13 positions match TRBD2. Germline CDR1 reads SNHLY; CDR2 reads FYNNEI. This CDR3 is built from 15 residues. V dropped 3 bases and J dropped 4; count of bases not matched to a gene: 3. The CDR3 bases are TGTGCCAGCAGTGATAGGACTAGCGGGAGTTACGAGCAGTACTTC. This gives the protein CASSDRTSGSYEQYF.

J is TRBJ2-3 and V is TRBV11-2; tentative D call: TRBD2 (6 bases). Trimming took off 5 bases at V and 3 bases at J, with 15 bases between the two ends. Germline CDR1 is SGHAT and CDR2 is FQNNGV. This CDR3 contains 15 residues. CDR3 sequence: CASSLMGGATDTQYF. CDR3 DNA sequence: TGTGCCAGCAGCCTAATGGGGGGTGCGACAGATACGCAGTATTTT.

This chain uses TRBV24-1 with TRBJ2-6; D is ambiguous. Germline loops: CDR1 KGHDR, CDR2 SFDVKD. V dropped 0 bases and J dropped 0 bases, with 8 bases sitting between them. This CDR3 has 17 residues. The CDR3, as DNA: TGTGCCACCAGTGATTTGCCTCCGTACTCTGGGGCCAACGTCCTGACTTTC. This sequence encodes CATSDLPPYSGANVLTF.

This clone has a single count. The CDR3 protein is CASSLNRADTEAFF. As DNA, the CDR3 is TGTGCCAGCAGCTTAAACAGGGCGGACACTGAAGCTTTCTTT. The rearrangement joins TRBV7-2 to TRBJ1-1, with D possibly matching TRBD1 (6 bases). The CDR3 consists of 14 residues. Germline values: CDR1 SGHTA, CDR2 FQGNSA. Trimming took off 2 bases at V and 3 bases at J, with 10 bases between the two ends.

The rearrangement links TRBV4-1 to TRBJ1-2, with D possibly being TRBD1 (5 bases). There are 16 residues in the CDR3. Looked up from germline, CDR1 is MGHRA and CDR2 is YSYEKL. Deletions cut 4 bases from V and 4 bases from J, with 19 bases between. This chain's CDR3 is CASSPAGQGGIYGYTF. The DNA of the CDR3 is TGCGCCAGCAGCCCGGCGGGGCAGGGTGGAATCTATGGCTACACCTTC.

The J gene is TRBJ2-2, the V gene TRBV7-2; no clear D gene. The CDR3 sequence is 15 residues long. Looked up from germline, CDR1 is SGHTA and CDR2 is FQGNSA. Trimming pared 10 bases from V and 6 bases from J, leaving 21 bases between. The CDR3: CAILTRREAPGELFF. CDR3 coding DNA: TGTGCCATCTTGACTCGTAGAGAGGCCCCCGGGGAGCTGTTTTTT.

CDR3 DNA: TGTGCCAGCAGTGGGCAGGTTAGGGGGGAGACCCAGTACTTC. This codes for CASSGQVRGETQYF. This chain connects TRBV2 to TRBJ2-5; D may be TRBD1 (6 bases). CDR1 and CDR2 (germline): SNHLY, FYNNEI. Between the trimmed V and J ends, which lost 4 bases and 5 bases, there was a span of 14 bases. This CDR3 region has 14 residues.

The V call is TRBV7-9, the J call TRBJ1-1, with 7 bases fitting TRBD1. V lost 5 bases to trimming and J lost 5 bases; unmatched junction nucleotides: 17. The CDR3 sequence is 17 residues long. Looked up from germline, CDR1 is SEHNR and CDR2 is FQNEAQ (reference sequence). The CDR3 loop reads CASSPTMETGRRTEAFF. CDR3 coding DNA: TGTGCCAGCAGCCCCACCATGGAGACAGGGCGGAGGACTGAAGCTTTCTTT.

This clone was found once. The chain joins TRBV10-2 to TRBJ2-5; perhaps TRBD2 as D (5 bases). Germline loops: CDR1 WSHSY, CDR2 SAAADI. This CDR3 is 13 amino acids long. Between the trimmed V and J ends, which lost 10 bases and 4 bases, there was a span of 16 bases. The CDR3 is CATREGAAETQYF. The CDR3 DNA sequence: TGCGCCACCCGCGAAGGAGCGGCAGAGACCCAGTACTTC.

The chain recombines TRBV5-1 with TRBJ2-1, with TRBD1 identical over 12 bases. The CDR3 is 13 amino acids. Germline V gene lookup returns CDR1 SGHRS and CDR2 YFSETQ. J was trimmed by 9 bases and V by 5 bases; bases with no gene match: 3. In nucleotides, the CDR3 is TGCGCCAGCAGTGGGACAGGGGGCCTTGAGCAGTTCTTC. Its protein product is CASSGTGGLEQFF.

DNA for the CDR3: TGTGCCAGCAGCCAAGATCGGTTATCTGAAGCTTTCTTT. Protein product: CASSQDRLSEAFF. V gene TRBV3-1 (or the pseudogene TRBV3-2) combines with J gene TRBJ1-1; D remains unclear. Trimming pared 0 bases from V and 6 bases from J, leaving 8 bases between. Germline V lookup: CDR1 LGHDT, CDR2 YNNKEL (reference sequence). The CDR3 is 13 residues long.

J is TRBJ1-5 and V is TRBV5-6, with unresolved D. Germline CDR1 reads SGHDT; CDR2 reads YYEEEE. The CDR3 is 13 residues long. The ends were cut back, 0 bases at V and 9 bases at J, with 10 bases in the middle. The CDR3 region has the DNA TGTGCCAGCAGCTTGGTAGCCAGAGGGCCCCAGCATTTT. Translating gives CASSLVARGPQHF.

The CDR3 reads CASSGAGFLYEQYF. Here the CDR3 DNA reads TGTGCCAGCTCAGGTGCGGGATTTCTTTACGAGCAGTACTTC. V is TRBV18 and J is TRBJ2-7; possibly TRBD2 for D (6 bases). CDR1 and CDR2 (germline): KGHSH, LQKENI. The V and J ends lost 5 bases and 4 bases respectively, with 15 bases between them. CDR3 length: 14 residues.

The table lists this clone with a count of one. The chain combines TRBV19 with TRBJ1-1; 8 bases map to TRBD1. Trimming removed 7 bases from V and 7 bases from J; junction bases left unmatched: 14. Germline V gene lookup returns CDR1 LNHDA and CDR2 SQIVND (reference sequence). The CDR3 length is 15 residues. CDR3 amino acids: CASTGGRTGTVEAFF. DNA of the CDR3: TGTGCCAGTACCGGTGGCAGGACAGGGACGGTTGAAGCTTTCTTT.

The DNA for the CDR3 is TGTGCCAGCAGTACTTCCTACGAGCAGTACTTC. Amino acid sequence: CASSTSYEQYF. This chain links TRBV27 with TRBJ2-7; no clear D gene. Germline CDR1 reads MNHEY; CDR2 reads SMNVEV (reference sequence). The CDR3 covers 11 residues. Trimming stripped 5 bases from V and 1 base from J, with 3 bases between.

This chain connects TRBV5-1 to TRBJ1-3; D not resolved. Germline CDR1 SGHRS, CDR2 YFSETQ. There are 20 residues in the CDR3. V was cut by 4 bases and J by 0 bases, with 26 bases left in between. The CDR3 DNA reads as TGCGCCAGCAGCCTATCCCCCCCTTCAGGCAGCCCGAGCTCTGGAAACACCATATATTTT. This gives the protein CASSLSPPSGSPSSGNTIYF.

The CDR3, as DNA: TGTGCCAGCAGCGCAGGGCACTTGAACACTGAAGCTTTCTTT. Its translation: CASSAGHLNTEAFF. The chain links TRBV6-5 to TRBJ1-1; D is possibly TRBD1 (5 bases). The CDR3 is 14 amino acids. The germline CDR1 and CDR2 sequences are MNHEY and SVGAGI. Trimming left V 6 bases short and J 0 bases short, with 11 bases between.

This sequence joins TRBV6-5 and TRBJ1-5, with 8 positions matching TRBD1. The CDR3 is made up of 14 amino acids. Germline lookup yields CDR1 MNHEY and CDR2 SVGAGI. Germline trimming cut 6 bases from V and 6 bases from J; bases unmatched to any gene: 7. CDR3 residues: CASSLDRGAQPQHF. DNA for the CDR3: TGTGCCAGCAGCCTAGACAGGGGTGCTCAGCCCCAGCATTTT.

The chain combines TRBV6-6 with TRBJ1-5; a possible D gene is TRBD1 (6 bases). This CDR3 has 16 amino acids. Trimming took 2 bases from V and 7 from J, leaving 18 bases between them. The V gene's germline CDR1 is MNHNY and CDR2 SVGAGI (reference sequence). CDR3 bases: TGTGCCAGCAGTTACGCGGGTTCACAGGGAGGGCAGCCCCAGCATTTT. It yields the protein CASSYAGSQGGQPQHF.